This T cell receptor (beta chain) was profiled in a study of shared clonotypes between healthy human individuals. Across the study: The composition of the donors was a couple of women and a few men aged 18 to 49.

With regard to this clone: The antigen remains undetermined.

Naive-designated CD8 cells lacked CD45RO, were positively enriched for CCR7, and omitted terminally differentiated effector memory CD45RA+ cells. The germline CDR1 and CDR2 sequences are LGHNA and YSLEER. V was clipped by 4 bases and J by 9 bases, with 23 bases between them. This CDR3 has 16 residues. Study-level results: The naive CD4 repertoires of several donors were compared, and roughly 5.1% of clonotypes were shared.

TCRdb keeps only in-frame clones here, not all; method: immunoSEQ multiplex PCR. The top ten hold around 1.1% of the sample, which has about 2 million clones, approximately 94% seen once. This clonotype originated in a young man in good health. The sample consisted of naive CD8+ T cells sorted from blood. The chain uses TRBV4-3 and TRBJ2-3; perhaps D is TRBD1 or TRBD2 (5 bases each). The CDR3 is CASSPQGEGIDDTQYF. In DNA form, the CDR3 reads TGCGCCAGCAGCCCCCAGGGCGAGGGTATAGATGACACGCAGTATTTT.